One sample yielded the 3 T cell receptor beta chains listed below, sequenced in a study of T cells in Graves' hyperthyroidism and ophthalmopathy (dated by TCRdb to between 2018 and 2020). The protocol used for the library was multiplex PCR. Sequencing was performed on an Illumina HiSeq 2000. TCR beta CDR3 regions were amplified from RNA transcripts. A first-round RT-PCR of the TCR CDR3 used the HTBI primer set with the Qiagen OneStep RT-PCR kit. In-frame beta chains were kept once TCRdb had trimmed the public reads at Q25 with fastp and called clones with MiXCR. Every CDR3 protein is listed once, alongside the most common genes and DNA of its rows. The sample table holds 75,000 to 100,000 distinct CDR3 sequences, of which roughly 56% were seen once. In total, the top ten clones hold 25% to 30% of the sample. Sequencing used blood. These receptors were obtained from a woman aged 40-49 years with Graves' hyperthyroidism.

This chain links TRBV6-1 with TRBJ2-3; TRBD1 matches 10 bases. CDR3 length: 18 amino acids. Germline CDR1 is MNHNS and CDR2 is SASEGT. V gave up 4 bases and J gave up 7 bases; unmatched junction bases: 17. The CDR3 coding sequence is TGTGCCAGCAGTGTGACAGGGGGCGGACTAGCTGCAGGTTATACGCAGTATTTT. Translated: CASSVTGGGLAAGYTQYF.

The chain has TRBV29-1 and TRBJ2-5; no clear D. This CDR3 contains 13 residues. V lost 8 bases to trimming and J lost 5 bases, with 18 bases between them. CDR1 SQVTM and CDR2 ANQGSEA come from the germline V gene. CDR3 nucleotides: TGCAGCTCACCACGTGCGGCGAGGGAGACCCAGTACTTC. It specifies CSSPRAARETQYF. Using reference TRBV29-1 and TRBJ2-5 for the parts outside the CDR3, the full variable domain is SAVISQKPSRDICQRGTSLTIQCQVDSQVTMMFWYRQQPGQSLTLIATANQGSEATYESGFVIDKFPISRPNLTFSTLTVSNMSPEDSSIYLCSSPRAARETQYFGPGTRLLVL.

The CDR3 region has the DNA TGCAGTGCGAAGACTAGCGGGATCTCGAACACCGGGGAGCTGTTTTTT. This encodes CSAKTSGISNTGELFF. V is TRBV20-1 and J is TRBJ2-2; the match to TRBD2 covers 11 bases. This CDR3 has 16 residues. J was trimmed by 0 bases and V by 6 bases; bases with no gene match: 6. Per germline, CDR1 DFQATT and CDR2 SNEGSKA (reference sequence).